What follows are 21 T cell receptor beta chains derived from one specimen sequenced in a study of control samples from healthy donors and cancer patients. The protocol was immunoSEQ multiplex PCR, while the TCRdb copy is restricted to in-frame clones and leaves out a portion. In the table there are about 120,000 clones, around 87% of which are singletons. The sequenced sample consisted of blood. The receptors shown here come from a man between 60 and 75 years old in good health.

The chain uses TRBV18 and TRBJ1-4; D remains ambiguous. The germline V gene has CDR1 KGHSH and CDR2 LQKENI. Trimming removed 6 bases from V and 3 bases from J, with 11 bases in between. The CDR3 is 14 residues long. This chain's CDR3 is CASSLGPPNEKLFF. Written as DNA, the CDR3 is TGTGCCAGCTCCCTCGGGCCGCCTAATGAAAAACTGTTTTTT.

The gene calls are TRBV2 and TRBJ2-1, with D perhaps matching TRBD1 (6 bases). V lost 2 bases, J lost 4 bases, and 6 bases lay in between. Per germline, CDR1 SNHLY and CDR2 FYNNEI. CDR3 length equals 13 residues. This CDR3 reads CASSETGYNEQFF. CDR3 sequence (DNA): TGTGCCAGCAGTGAAACAGGGTACAATGAGCAGTTCTTC.

This clone was detected a few times. The rearrangement links TRBV6-5 to TRBJ1-5; TRBD1 is a possible D gene (5 bases). Germline CDR1 MNHEY, CDR2 SVGAGI. The CDR3 consists of 14 residues. V dropped 0 bases and J dropped 5 bases, with 8 bases sitting between them. The CDR3: CASSYSWGDQPQHF. CDR3 DNA sequence: TGTGCCAGCAGTTACTCATGGGGGGATCAGCCCCAGCATTTT.

This chain joins TRBV9 and TRBJ2-3; either TRBD1 or TRBD2 may fit D (5 bases each). The CDR3 length is 14 residues. CDR1 and CDR2 (germline): SGDLS, YYNGEE. Trimming shortened V by 6 bases and J by 6 bases, and 17 bases separated the two germline ends. This CDR3 is CASTRPGAGDTQYF. The CDR3, as DNA: TGTGCCAGCACTAGACCCGGGGCCGGGGATACGCAGTATTTT.

The chain joins TRBV3-1 (or the pseudogene TRBV3-2) to TRBJ1-3; D may be TRBD1 (6 bases). Looked up from germline, CDR1 is LGHDT and CDR2 is YNNKEL (reference sequence). This CDR3 has 17 amino acids. Trimming left V 1 base short and J 0 bases short, with 13 bases between. The CDR3 sequence: CASSQAPDSRSGNTIYF. In nucleotides, the CDR3 is TGTGCCAGCAGCCAAGCTCCGGACAGCCGCTCTGGAAACACCATATATTTT.

The chain employs TRBV7-2 and TRBJ1-6; D gene ambiguous. V was pared by 4 bases and J by 12 bases, with 13 bases between. The germline V gene has CDR1 SGHTA and CDR2 FQGNSA. CDR3 length: 13 residues. The CDR3 sequence: CASSYDLLRPLHF. The CDR3, as DNA: TGTGCCAGCAGCTACGACCTCTTAAGACCCCTCCACTTT. The whole variable domain, filled in from reference TRBV7-2 and TRBJ1-6, reads GAGVSQSPSNKVTEKGKDVELRCDPISGHTALYWYRQSLGQGLEFLIYFQGNSAPDKSGLPSDRFSAERTGGSVSTLTIQRTQQEDSAVYLCASSYDLLRPLHFGNGTRLTVT.

The V and J genes are TRBV10-2 and TRBJ2-3, with 7 bases aligning to TRBD1. The V gene end was trimmed by 6 bases and the J gene end by 4 bases; junction bases not matched to a gene: 7. CDR3 size: 14 residues. Germline V gives CDR1 WSHSY, CDR2 SAAADI. This CDR3 reads CASRTGQWPDTQYF. DNA for the CDR3: TGCGCCAGCAGGACAGGGCAGTGGCCAGATACGCAGTATTTT.

The genes are TRBV6-6 and TRBJ2-5; TRBD1 matches 7 bases. This CDR3 region has 15 residues. CDR1 MNHNY and CDR2 SVGAGI come from the germline V gene (reference sequence). J gave up 1 base and V 6 bases, and 8 bases lay outside the gene matches. As DNA, the CDR3 is TGTGCCAGCAGCCCTAGTGCAGGGGGCCAAGAGACCCAGTACTTC. Its translation: CASSPSAGGQETQYF.

The J gene is TRBJ2-3, the V gene TRBV3-1 (or the pseudogene TRBV3-2); possibly TRBD1 for D (6 bases). The V gene's germline CDR1 is LGHDT and CDR2 YNNKEL (reference sequence). Trimming left V 5 bases short and J 5 bases short, with 14 bases between. CDR3 length: 14 amino acids. In DNA, the CDR3 is TGTGCCAGCAGCTCAGGGACAAGTCGAGATACGCAGTATTTT. The encoded protein is CASSSGTSRDTQYF.

This chain links TRBV27 with TRBJ1-5, with D possibly being TRBD1 (5 bases). The CDR3 has 15 residues. V lost 7 bases and J lost 2, with 15 bases in between. Per germline, CDR1 MNHEY and CDR2 SMNVEV (reference sequence). The CDR3 here is CASTPDTRGNQPQHF. CDR3 nucleotides: TGTGCCAGCACCCCGGACACCCGGGGCAATCAGCCCCAGCATTTT.

The genes are TRBV28 and TRBJ1-2, with 9 positions matching TRBD1. CDR3 size: 14 residues. Germline loops: CDR1 MDHEN, CDR2 SYDVKM. Losses at the gene ends were 3 bases for V and 4 bases for J; bases not matched to a gene: 3. CDR3 sequence: CASSFPDRGYGYTF. The CDR3, as DNA: TGTGCCAGCAGTTTCCCGGACAGGGGCTATGGCTACACCTTC.

The gene calls are TRBV28 and TRBJ1-2; D unresolved. CDR3 size: 13 residues. The germline gives CDR1 MDHEN, CDR2 SYDVKM. V shed 7 bases and J shed 8 bases, with 17 bases lying between them. The CDR3 reads CASTYPGIYGYTF. The DNA for the CDR3 is TGTGCCAGCACTTATCCGGGGATTTACGGCTACACCTTC.

This sequence joins TRBV5-1 and TRBJ2-1, with D tentatively TRBD2 (6 bases). The CDR3 runs 15 residues. Germline assignment: CDR1 SGHRS and CDR2 YFSETQ. Trimming left V 5 bases short and J 4 bases short, with 16 bases between. CDR3 sequence reads: CASRSGTQDYNEQFF. CDR3 sequence (DNA): TGCGCCAGCAGATCCGGGACTCAGGATTACAATGAGCAGTTCTTC.

This clone was observed a handful of times. The rearrangement uses TRBV27 and TRBJ2-7; D is perhaps TRBD1 (6 bases). Trimming shortened V by 6 bases and J by 0 bases, and 15 bases separated the two germline ends. Germline V gives CDR1 MNHEY, CDR2 SMNVEV (reference sequence). CDR3 length: 15 amino acids. CDR3 amino acids: CASRPTGTLSYEQYF. CDR3 nucleotides: TGTGCCAGCAGACCGACAGGAACCCTCTCCTACGAGCAGTACTTC.

The rearrangement uses TRBV19 and TRBJ2-7, with a possible D match to TRBD1 (6 bases). This CDR3 is 14 amino acids long. Germline V lookup: CDR1 LNHDA, CDR2 SQIVND (reference sequence). CDR3 sequence reads: CASRAGAVGYEQYF. The CDR3 DNA is TGTGCTAGTCGGGCAGGGGCCGTGGGCTACGAGCAGTACTTC.

This chain connects TRBV7-2 to TRBJ2-3; the match to TRBD2 covers 8 bases. The CDR3 has 14 residues. The trim removed 3 bases at V and 4 bases at J, leaving 3 bases unmatched. The V gene's germline CDR1 is SGHTA and CDR2 FQGNSA. CDR3: CASSFGLAADTQYF. CDR3 DNA sequence: TGTGCCAGCAGCTTCGGACTAGCTGCAGATACGCAGTATTTT. The full variable domain, its missing parts supplied by reference TRBV7-2 and TRBJ2-3, is GAGVSQSPSNKVTEKGKDVELRCDPISGHTALYWYRQSLGQGLEFLIYFQGNSAPDKSGLPSDRFSAERTGGSVSTLTIQRTQQEDSAVYLCASSFGLAADTQYFGPGTRLTVL.

V usage is TRBV23-1 and J usage is TRBJ1-5; D unclear. TRBV23-1 is flagged as an ORF with uncertain function. This CDR3 contains 14 residues. V was cut by 5 bases and J by 4 bases, with 12 bases left in between. The CDR3 loop reads CASSLVRENQPQHF. The CDR3 DNA is TGCGCCAGCAGTTTGGTGAGGGAGAATCAGCCCCAGCATTTT.

A note on this clone: Other DNA sequences in this specimen translate into the identical CDR3. The CDR3 nucleotides are TGTGCCAGCAGTTTGACAGTAAACAATCAGCCCCAGCATTTT. Encoded protein: CASSLTVNNQPQHF. The rearrangement links TRBV28 to TRBJ1-5; a weak D match, TRBD1 (5 bases). Germline assignment: CDR1 MDHEN and CDR2 SYDVKM. This CDR3 spans 14 amino acids. V was clipped by 3 bases and J by 3 bases, with 9 bases between them.

This rearrangement joins TRBV7-7 to TRBJ2-2; TRBD1 matches 7 bases. Per the germline V gene, CDR1 is SSHAT and CDR2 is FNYEAQ (reference sequence). V shed 2 bases and J 4 bases; nucleotides not matched to a gene: 4. CDR3 length: 15 amino acids. The CDR3 protein is CASSLKQGSTGELFF. The CDR3 DNA is TGTGCCAGCAGCTTAAAACAGGGGAGCACCGGGGAGCTGTTTTTT.

The chain couples TRBV25-1 to TRBJ2-3; 11 positions agree with TRBD2. The CDR3 spans 15 residues. Per the germline V gene, CDR1 is MGHDK and CDR2 is SYGVNS. With V trimmed by 4 bases and J by 6 bases, 6 bases remained unmatched. CDR3: CASSAYRTSGDTQYF. In DNA form, the CDR3 reads TGTGCCAGCAGTGCCTATCGGACTAGCGGGGATACGCAGTATTTT.

The chain is built from TRBV3-1 (or the pseudogene TRBV3-2) and TRBJ2-1, with no clear D. The CDR3 is made up of 11 amino acids. CDR1 is LGHDT and CDR2 is YNNKEL in the germline V gene (reference sequence). Deletions cut 4 bases from V and 6 bases from J, with 4 bases between. This CDR3 is CASSLINEQFF. The CDR3 nucleotides read TGTGCCAGCAGCCTTATCAATGAGCAGTTCTTC.